Below are 13 T cell receptor beta chains sequenced from a single sample in a study of blood T cell repertoires in COVID-19. Data came from immunoSEQ multiplex PCR; TCRdb stores just in-frame clones and leaves some out. The sample has about 150,000 clones, roughly 80% seen once. Sequences were obtained from peripheral blood. The receptor source for this set is a man in his sixties with acute or convalescent COVID-19.

The V gene is TRBV9, the J gene TRBJ2-5; 8 positions match TRBD2. This CDR3 is 15 amino acids long. Germline values: CDR1 SGDLS, CDR2 YYNGEE. The V segment lost 3 bases and the J segment 0 bases; nucleotides outside the gene matches: 4. CDR3 nucleotides: TGTGCCAGCAGCGGTAGCGGGAAGTACCAAGAGACCCAGTACTTC. Its translation: CASSGSGKYQETQYF. Full variable domain (missing parts from reference TRBV9 and TRBJ2-5): DSGVTQTPKHLITATGQRVTLRCSPRSGDLSVYWYQQSLDQGLQFLIQYYNGEERAKGNILERFSAQQFPDLHSELNLSSLELGDSALYFCASSGSGKYQETQYFGPGTRLLVL.

The chain couples TRBV5-6 to TRBJ1-3; D gene unclear. Trimming stripped 0 bases from V and 0 bases from J, with 13 bases between. CDR3 size: 17 residues. Germline V CDR1 and CDR2: SGHDT, YYEEEE. Here the CDR3 reads CASSLVRPRSSGNTIYF. CDR3 sequence (DNA): TGTGCCAGCAGCTTGGTGAGACCTAGGAGCTCTGGAAACACCATATATTTT.

This chain links TRBV5-6 with TRBJ2-2, with a weak D call TRBD2 (6 bases). This CDR3 spans 15 amino acids. Germline loops: CDR1 SGHDT, CDR2 YYEEEE. The ends were cut back, 0 bases at V and 2 bases at J, with 8 bases in the middle. DNA for the CDR3: TGTGCCAGCAGCTTGGGCGGGACTAACACCGGGGAGCTGTTTTTT. The encoded protein is CASSLGGTNTGELFF.

This rearrangement joins TRBV6-5 to TRBJ2-2; 8 bases match TRBD1. The J segment lost 6 bases and the V segment lost 6 bases, leaving 3 bases of the junction unmatched. The CDR3 covers 13 residues. CDR1 and CDR2 from the germline V gene are MNHEY and SVGAGI. The chain's CDR3 is CASRDRGSGELFF. The DNA of the CDR3 is TGTGCCAGCAGAGACAGGGGTTCCGGGGAGCTGTTTTTT.

This rearrangement joins TRBV19 to TRBJ1-3, with D hard to call. Germline V gene sequence: CDR1 LNHDA, CDR2 SQIVND (reference sequence). The V gene lost 9 bases and the J gene lost 4 bases, with 16 bases spanning the gap. The CDR3 is 14 residues long. CDR3 DNA: TGTGCCAGCTCAACAGATTCGTGGGGAAACACCATATATTTT. As protein: CASSTDSWGNTIYF.

This sequence joins TRBV19 and TRBJ2-1, with no clear D. Trimming took 3 bases from V and 8 from J, leaving 11 bases between them. Germline V gene data show CDR1 as LNHDA and CDR2 as SQIVND (reference sequence). The CDR3 loop spans 13 amino acids. As DNA, the CDR3 is TGTGCCAGTAGTATCAATCTAGTCCATGAGCAGTTCTTC. Amino acid sequence: CASSINLVHEQFF.

The chain has TRBV6-6 and TRBJ1-5, with 8 nucleotides matching TRBD1. The J segment lost 3 bases and the V segment lost 5 bases, leaving 6 bases of the junction unmatched. CDR1 and CDR2 from the germline V gene are MNHNY and SVGAGI (reference sequence). CDR3 length equals 15 residues. The CDR3 DNA is TGTGCCAGCAGTACCGGACAGGGCTACAATCAGCCCCAGCATTTT. It encodes CASSTGQGYNQPQHF.

The V call is TRBV5-8, the J call TRBJ2-2, with D maybe TRBD1 (6 bases). Per germline, CDR1 SGHTS and CDR2 YDEGEE. With 4 bases removed from V and 6 bases from J, the gap between germline ends came to 10 bases. The length of the CDR3 is 13 residues. This chain's CDR3 is CASSRQAAGELFF. The DNA for the CDR3 is TGTGCCAGCAGCAGACAGGCGGCCGGGGAGCTGTTTTTT.

The chain links TRBV6-5 to TRBJ2-7; TRBD2 is a possible D gene (6 bases). Looked up from germline, CDR1 is MNHEY and CDR2 is SVGAGI. Between the trimmed V and J ends, which lost 2 bases and 1 base, there was a span of 15 bases. The CDR3 covers 16 residues. The CDR3 nucleotides read TGTGCCAGCAGTTACCACGAGCCCCGGGGGTCCTACGAGCAGTACTTC. Its protein is CASSYHEPRGSYEQYF.

The chain joins TRBV30 to TRBJ2-5; D remains unclear. Germline V lookup: CDR1 GTSNPN, CDR2 SVGIG (reference sequence). V was trimmed by 3 bases and J by 2 bases, leaving 10 bases between them. This CDR3 contains 13 residues. The CDR3 reads CAWRVGRQETQYF. For the CDR3, the DNA is TGTGCCTGGAGGGTGGGCAGGCAAGAGACCCAGTACTTC.

This clone was counted only a few times. V is TRBV10-3 and J is TRBJ1-2; 8 bases are shared with TRBD1. The CDR3 spans 17 residues. In germline, CDR1 is ENHRY, CDR2 SYGVKD. Trimming cost V 2 bases and J 0 bases; bases outside gene matches: 8. CDR3 sequence reads: CAISERGRGLANYGYTF. For the CDR3, the DNA is TGTGCCATCAGTGAGCGTGGCAGGGGGCTAGCTAACTATGGCTACACCTTC.

This sequence joins TRBV20-1 and TRBJ2-7; weak D call: TRBD2 (5 bases). The CDR3 has 12 residues. V was pared by 3 bases and J by 5 bases, with 11 bases between. Germline CDR1 DFQATT, CDR2 SNEGSKA (reference sequence). The CDR3 DNA is TGCAGTGCTAGTCCTCCCGGGGACGAGCAGTACTTC. Amino acid sequence: CSASPPGDEQYF.

This clone has a single count. The V and J genes are TRBV4-3 and TRBJ2-5, with TRBD1 matching 7 bases. The CDR3 totals 14 residues. After removal of 2 bases from V and 1 base from J, the junction contained 1 base not matched to a gene. CDR1 LGHNA and CDR2 YSLEER come from the germline V gene. DNA of the CDR3: TGCGCCAGCAGCCAAAACAGGGGCCAAGAGACCCAGTACTTC. Its translation is CASSQNRGQETQYF.